The entry below describes one TCR beta chain. Its antigen is not identified. This specimen belongs to a study of T cell responses to AZD1222 COVID-19 vaccine. Study summary: Second doses that came at about 4 or about 12 weeks were put together. General study findings and limits: Increases in Spike-specific TCR breadth and depth were seen after two AZD1222 doses.

Sequencing was performed with immunoSEQ multiplex PCR; in TCRdb, only in-frame clones are kept and a portion is missing. In the table there are about 100,000 clones, roughly 90% of which are singletons. Trimming at V came to 5 bases and at J to 8 bases, leaving 6 bases not matched to a gene. Germline V gene sequence: CDR1 MDHEN, CDR2 SYDVKM. This CDR3 is 13 amino acids long. The material was peripheral blood, obtained on day 0 of AZD1222 vaccination. The rearrangement uses TRBV28 and TRBJ1-2; 9 bases line up with TRBD1. This clonotype was sampled from an adult in good health. CDR3 in DNA: TGTGCCAGCAGTGCCGGGACAGGGAGAGGCTACACCTTC. Encoded protein: CASSAGTGRGYTF.